The sequence of this T cell receptor beta chain was determined in a study of T cell responses to AZD1222 COVID-19 vaccine. The method was immunoSEQ multiplex PCR; TCRdb's version includes in-frame clones alone and lacks a portion of them. Of about 130,000 clones in the sample, 70% to 90% are singletons; the top ten hold 1.5% to 2%. With regard to this clone: Its antigen is not known.

CDR1 is SQVTM and CDR2 is ANQGSEA in the germline V gene. Trimming cost V 0 bases and J 4 bases, with 15 bases left between them. CDR3 length: 15 residues. Study results and limitations: Donors were mostly white British, more females; clonal diversity possibly underestimated. Nearly half of spike-specific TCRs reportedly target unmutated variant regions.

This rearrangement joins TRBV29-1 to TRBJ1-2; D is unresolved. The source is an adult in good health. The material was peripheral blood, obtained on day 0 of AZD1222 vaccination. The CDR3 region is CSVEDEGIDVYGYTF. CDR3 DNA sequence: TGCAGCGTTGAAGATGAGGGTATCGACGTCTATGGCTACACCTTC.